Presented here are 14 T cell receptor beta chains from one specimen sequenced in a study of blood T cell repertoires in COVID-19. The method was immunoSEQ multiplex PCR; TCRdb's version includes in-frame clones alone and lacks a portion of them. This table holds 310,000 or so clones, roughly 86% found once. Sample: peripheral blood. Receptor source: a man in his sixties or seventies with acute or convalescent COVID-19.

The CDR3 DNA is TGTGCCAGCAGCTTAGCCTGGGAGCAGCCCCAGCATTTT. It yields the protein CASSLAWEQPQHF. The chain recombines TRBV7-2 with TRBJ1-5; D unresolved. Trimming cost V 0 bases and J 7 bases, with 7 bases left between them. Germline assignment: CDR1 SGHTA and CDR2 FQGNSA. CDR3 length equals 13 residues.

V and J are TRBV24-1 and TRBJ2-1; a weak D match, TRBD2 (7 bases). CDR1 is KGHDR and CDR2 is SFDVKD in the germline V gene. V was trimmed by 4 bases and J by 9 bases, leaving 15 bases between them. The CDR3 runs to 14 residues. In nucleotides, the CDR3 is TGTGCCACCAGTGAAAGGGGGGGGGCCTTTGAGCAGTTCTTC. Protein: CATSERGGAFEQFF.

This clone was seen a few times. J is TRBJ1-6 and V is TRBV3-1 (or the pseudogene TRBV3-2), with 8 positions matching TRBD1. J lost 10 bases, V lost 5 bases, and 7 bases had no gene match. CDR3 size: 14 residues. Germline assignment: CDR1 LGHDT and CDR2 YNNKEL (reference sequence). The CDR3: CASSDRGGESPLHF. The CDR3 bases are TGTGCCAGCAGCGACAGGGGCGGGGAATCACCCCTCCACTTT.

The CDR3 sequence is CASSYLHEQYF. The CDR3 nucleotides are TGTGCCAGCAGTTATCTCCACGAGCAGTACTTC. The chain recombines TRBV6-2 or TRBV6-3 with TRBJ2-7; no clear D gene. V was trimmed by 3 bases and J by 5 bases, leaving 5 bases between them. Germline V gene lookup returns CDR1 MNHEY and CDR2 SVGEGT. CDR3 length: 11 residues.

The chain is built from TRBV21-1 and TRBJ2-7; the table's TRBD2 call for D was not verified on the DNA. TRBV21-1 is a pseudogene segment. The CDR3 spans 16 residues. DNA for the CDR3: TGTGCCAGCAGTGTACCGCCCCGGTGTAGCTCCTACGAGCAGTACTTC. Residues: CASSVPPRCSSYEQYF.

The rearrangement uses TRBV11-3 and TRBJ1-6, with TRBD1 identical over 7 bases. In germline, CDR1 is SGHNT, CDR2 YENEEA. The CDR3 totals 14 residues. V shed 5 bases and J 8 bases; nucleotides not matched to a gene: 6. CDR3 coding DNA: TGTGCCAGCAGCCGCCAGGGGGGCGATTCACCCCTCCACTTT. It specifies CASSRQGGDSPLHF.

This chain joins TRBV7-2 and TRBJ2-3; the D is unclear. V shed 4 bases and J shed 6 bases, with 8 bases lying between them. The CDR3 length is 12 residues. Germline V gene lookup returns CDR1 SGHTA and CDR2 FQGNSA. The CDR3 here is CASSSPADTQYF. CDR3 nucleotide sequence: TGTGCCAGCAGCTCCCCAGCGGATACGCAGTATTTT.

This sequence joins TRBV7-6 and TRBJ1-3; D not resolved. Germline lookup yields CDR1 SGHVS and CDR2 FNYEAQ. CDR3 length: 11 residues. CDR3 in amino acids: CQKNAGNTIYF. DNA of the CDR3: TGTCAGAAAAACGCTGGAAACACCATATATTTT.

This clone appeared a few times. Other DNA sequences from this sample encode an identical CDR3 as well. The chain combines TRBV5-1 with TRBJ2-5; D gene uncertain. Germline V gives CDR1 SGHRS, CDR2 YFSETQ. The CDR3 loop spans 11 amino acids. Trimming cost V 3 bases and J 2 bases, with 2 bases left between them. CDR3 protein: CASSSQETQYF. CDR3 DNA sequence: TGCGCCAGCAGCTCACAAGAGACCCAGTACTTC.

The genes are TRBV19 and TRBJ2-3; TRBD2 might be the D (5 bases). Trimming removed 2 bases at V and 2 bases at J, with 14 bases between. The CDR3 is 16 amino acids. Looked up from germline, CDR1 is LNHDA and CDR2 is SQIVND (reference sequence). The CDR3 nucleotides are TGTGCCAGTAGTATACAAGGAGCGGCCTTCACAGATACGCAGTATTTT. This encodes CASSIQGAAFTDTQYF.

CDR3 nucleotides: TGTGCCAGCAGCAAAAATACAGGGGCCTATGGCTACACCTTC. It codes for CASSKNTGAYGYTF. This chain joins TRBV7-2 and TRBJ1-2, with TRBD1 matching 7 bases. Germline-derived CDR1 and CDR2 are SGHTA and FQGNSA. V dropped 5 bases and J dropped 4; count of bases not matched to a gene: 7. The CDR3 is made up of 14 amino acids. The full variable domain, rest sourced from reference TRBV7-2 and TRBJ1-2, is GAGVSQSPSNKVTEKGKDVELRCDPISGHTALYWYRQSLGQGLEFLIYFQGNSAPDKSGLPSDRFSAERTGGSVSTLTIQRTQQEDSAVYLCASSKNTGAYGYTFGSGTRLTVV.

This chain uses TRBV6-6 with TRBJ2-1, with D perhaps matching TRBD1 (6 bases). The CDR3 loop spans 14 amino acids. Germline CDR1 MNHNY, CDR2 SVGAGI (reference sequence). The ends were cut back, 2 bases at V and 9 bases at J, with 14 bases in the middle. The CDR3 sequence is CASSYADSRTEQFF. In nucleotides, the CDR3 is TGTGCCAGCAGTTACGCGGACAGTCGTACTGAGCAGTTCTTC.

The chain has TRBV6-4 and TRBJ2-2, with a weak D call TRBD1 (6 bases). The V gene lost 6 bases and the J gene lost 1 base, with 12 bases spanning the gap. CDR1 is MRHNA, CDR2 SNTAGT, per germline. CDR3 size: 15 residues. The CDR3 region is CASRGMGQNTGELFF. The CDR3 region has the DNA TGTGCCAGCAGGGGCATGGGACAGAACACCGGGGAGCTGTTTTTT.

The chain combines TRBV19 with TRBJ2-7, with TRBD1 matching over 8 bases. This CDR3 region has 16 residues. V lost 4 bases and J lost 2; bases outside the gene matches: 10. CDR1 and CDR2 from the germline V gene are LNHDA and SQIVND (reference sequence). The CDR3 loop reads CASSTLPGTGTYEQYF. CDR3 coding DNA: TGTGCCAGTAGTACCCTCCCCGGGACAGGAACCTACGAGCAGTACTTC. Looking up the rest from reference TRBV19 and TRBJ2-7 gives the full variable domain: DGGITQSPKYLFRKEGQNVTLSCEQNLNHDAMYWYRQDPGQGLRLIYYSQIVNDFQKGDIAEGYSVSREKKESFPLTVTSAQKNPTAFYLCASSTLPGTGTYEQYFGPGTRLTVT.